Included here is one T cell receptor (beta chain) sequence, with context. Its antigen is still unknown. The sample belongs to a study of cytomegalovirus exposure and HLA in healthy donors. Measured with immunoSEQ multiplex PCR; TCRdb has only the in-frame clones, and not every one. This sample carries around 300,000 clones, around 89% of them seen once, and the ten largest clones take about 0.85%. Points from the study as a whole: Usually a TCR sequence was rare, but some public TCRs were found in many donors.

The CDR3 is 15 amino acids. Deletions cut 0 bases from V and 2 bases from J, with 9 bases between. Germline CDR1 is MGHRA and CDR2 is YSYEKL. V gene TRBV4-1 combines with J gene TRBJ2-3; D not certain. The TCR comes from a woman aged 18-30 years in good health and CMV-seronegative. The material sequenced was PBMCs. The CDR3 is CASSQDPAVTDTQYF. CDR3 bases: TGCGCCAGCAGCCAAGACCCCGCGGTCACAGATACGCAGTATTTT.